Listed here are 29 T cell receptor beta chains from one sample, sequenced in a study of regulatory T cells in long-lasting Graves disease. For TCR beta, libraries came from iRepertoire HTBI primers and Arm-PCR of CDR3 regions. One entry per CDR3 protein results from TCRdb running MiXCR on the multiplex PCR reads. The data show 400,000 to 500,000 distinct CDR3 sequences, with 16% seen just once and about 23% held by the top ten. Time point: newly diagnosed GD, antithyroid drugs for less than 3 months. Preparation of the TCR library used RNA extracted from PBMCs. These data also featured in a second study, about T cells in Graves' hyperthyroidism and ophthalmopathy.

Material: peripheral blood mononuclear cells (PBMCs), obtained at new diagnosis, from a patient treated with antithyroid drugs. The receptors were gathered from a woman aged 18-29 years with Graves disease.

The chain has TRBV7-9 and TRBJ2-7; the D is unclear. The ends were cut back, 0 bases at V and 0 bases at J, with 9 bases in the middle. From germline, CDR1 is SEHNR and CDR2 FQNEAQ (reference sequence). CDR3 length equals 15 residues. CDR3 residues: CASSLAAVPSYEQYF. Written as DNA, the CDR3 is TGTGCCAGCAGCTTAGCCGCTGTACCCTCCTACGAGCAGTACTTC.

The rearrangement links TRBV28 to TRBJ2-3; TRBD2 agrees at 14 bases. Germline V gives CDR1 MDHEN, CDR2 SYDVKM. This CDR3 has 15 residues. J gave up 1 base and V 10 bases, and 4 bases lay outside the gene matches. The CDR3, as DNA: TGTGCCACTAGGGGACTAGCGGGAGGCACAGATACGCAGTATTTT. This translates into CATRGLAGGTDTQYF.

The V gene is TRBV4-1, the J gene TRBJ2-3; TRBD2 matches 8 bases. The germline gives CDR1 MGHRA, CDR2 YSYEKL. The J segment lost 2 bases and the V segment lost 4 bases, leaving 11 bases of the junction unmatched. The CDR3 length is 17 residues. The CDR3 loop reads CASSPEGLARNTDTQYF. Written as DNA, the CDR3 is TGCGCCAGCAGCCCTGAAGGACTAGCAAGAAACACAGATACGCAGTATTTT.

V is TRBV28 and J is TRBJ1-5; tentatively, D is TRBD1 (5 bases). CDR1 is MDHEN and CDR2 is SYDVKM in the germline V gene. The CDR3 runs 14 residues. The V end was cut by 1 base, the J end by 7 bases, with 11 bases between. CDR3 in DNA: TGTGCCAGCAGTTTATCTGCAGGGTACCAGCCCCAGCATTTT. It specifies CASSLSAGYQPQHF.

This rearrangement joins TRBV20-1 to TRBJ1-4; D may be TRBD1 (5 bases). V lost 5 bases, J lost 8 bases, and 15 bases lay in between. In germline, CDR1 is DFQATT, CDR2 SNEGSKA (reference sequence). This CDR3 spans 13 amino acids. The CDR3 region is CSAERQGGEKLFF. The DNA of the CDR3 is TGCAGTGCTGAACGTCAGGGAGGCGAAAAACTGTTTTTT.

The sample holds many counts of this clonotype. The chain has TRBV20-1 and TRBJ2-5, with 12 bases aligning to TRBD1. Per the germline V gene, CDR1 is DFQATT and CDR2 is SNEGSKA (reference sequence). Trimming cost V 5 bases and J 4 bases; bases outside gene matches: 5. The CDR3 loop spans 14 amino acids. CDR3 coding DNA: TGCAGTGCTTGGGACAGGGGGCTTGGAGAGACCCAGTACTTC. Protein product: CSAWDRGLGETQYF.

The chain carries TRBV7-9 and TRBJ1-1; TRBD1 might be the D (5 bases). The ends were cut back, 1 base at V and 0 bases at J, with 6 bases in the middle. The germline CDR1 and CDR2 sequences are SEHNR and FQNEAQ (reference sequence). The CDR3 consists of 14 residues. CDR3 nucleotides: TGTGCCAGCAGCTTAGGGGACTTGAACACTGAAGCTTTCTTT. Translated, it gives CASSLGDLNTEAFF.

The genes are TRBV9 and TRBJ2-1, with D possibly TRBD2 on 6 matching bases. Germline V lookup: CDR1 SGDLS, CDR2 YYNGEE. V gave up 6 bases and J gave up 8 bases, with 18 bases separating them. There are 14 residues in the CDR3. The CDR3 spells CASTPGVGWDEQFF. CDR3 bases: TGTGCCAGCACCCCGGGGGTAGGGTGGGATGAGCAGTTCTTC.

This clonotype was counted at least ten times. The genes are TRBV20-1 and TRBJ2-1; the match to TRBD1 covers 8 bases. This CDR3 contains 18 residues. After removal of 5 bases from V and 0 bases from J, the junction contained 15 bases not matched to a gene. The germline gives CDR1 DFQATT, CDR2 SNEGSKA (reference sequence). CDR3 amino acids: CSASGTGRLLSSYNEQFF. CDR3 DNA: TGCAGTGCTTCCGGGACAGGCCGCCTGCTGAGCTCCTACAATGAGCAGTTCTTC.

This clonotype was detected many times. The rearrangement uses TRBV30 and TRBJ1-1; no definite D call. The CDR3 spans 13 residues. V shed 0 bases and J shed 1 base, with 6 bases lying between them. Germline V gene data show CDR1 as GTSNPN and CDR2 as SVGIG (reference sequence). The CDR3 loop is CAWSVYENTEAFF. CDR3 coding DNA: TGTGCCTGGAGTGTATATGAGAACACTGAAGCTTTCTTT.

The sample holds many counts of this clonotype. V gene TRBV7-9 combines with J gene TRBJ2-3, with D uncertain. CDR3 size: 15 residues. Looked up from germline, CDR1 is SEHNR and CDR2 is FQNEAQ (reference sequence). Trimming took 4 bases from V and 1 from J, leaving 12 bases between them. In DNA, the CDR3 is TGTGCCAGCAGCTCTGGGTACGGTGGCACAGATACGCAGTATTTT. It is translated as CASSSGYGGTDTQYF. Looking up the rest from reference TRBV7-9 and TRBJ2-3 gives the full variable domain: DTGVSQNPRHKITKRGQNVTFRCDPISEHNRLYWYRQTLGQGPEFLTYFQNEAQLEKSRLLSDRFSAERPKGSFSTLEIQRTEQGDSAMYLCASSSGYGGTDTQYFGPGTRLTVL.

This clonotype has a count of ten or more. The CDR3 here is CASSETGGTGELFF. CDR3 coding DNA: TGTGCCAGCAGTGAGACAGGGGGCACCGGGGAGCTGTTTTTT. The genes are TRBV2 and TRBJ2-2, with 9 bases lining up with TRBD1. The CDR3 is made up of 14 amino acids. After removal of 3 bases from V and 4 bases from J, the junction contained 0 bases not matched to a gene. Germline values: CDR1 SNHLY, CDR2 FYNNEI.

This clonotype was recorded at least ten times. J is TRBJ1-6 and V is TRBV28, with D perhaps matching TRBD1 (5 bases). The CDR3 has 18 amino acids. Between the trimmed V and J ends, which lost 5 bases and 0 bases, there was a span of 17 bases. Germline V gene sequence: CDR1 MDHEN, CDR2 SYDVKM. The CDR3 protein is CASSASLRGSSYNSPLHF. For the CDR3, the DNA is TGTGCCAGCAGTGCCTCCCTTCGGGGCAGCTCCTATAATTCACCCCTCCACTTT.

This clonotype has only a few counts. The rearrangement joins TRBV10-3 to TRBJ2-1; D is unresolved. There are 14 residues in the CDR3. Germline V lookup: CDR1 ENHRY, CDR2 SYGVKD. V was trimmed by 8 bases and J by 10 bases, leaving 21 bases between them. The CDR3 sequence: CAIGVGNLGIEQFF. The CDR3 DNA reads TGTGCCATCGGGGTTGGGAACCTGGGAATAGAGCAGTTCTTC.

This clonotype was seen at least ten times. This chain links TRBV7-9 with TRBJ1-1; D ambiguous. V lost 10 bases to trimming and J lost 4 bases, with 13 bases between them. The CDR3 spans 12 residues. Germline CDR1 and CDR2: SEHNR and FQNEAQ (reference sequence). CDR3 region: CATRKGPTEAFF. Written as DNA, the CDR3 is TGTGCCACCCGGAAAGGGCCCACTGAAGCTTTCTTT.

The chain links TRBV20-1 to TRBJ2-1; the match to TRBD2 covers 12 bases. The V and J ends lost 2 bases and 15 bases, in that order; junction bases with no gene match: 17. Germline V gene lookup returns CDR1 DFQATT and CDR2 SNEGSKA (reference sequence). There are 16 residues in the CDR3. CDR3 sequence: CSARPLLAGGPPYPFF. CDR3 DNA sequence: TGCAGTGCTAGACCCCTCCTAGCGGGAGGGCCTCCGTATCCGTTCTTC.

There are many counts of this clonotype. The chain couples TRBV20-1 to TRBJ1-1, with 7 bases that match TRBD1. Per the germline V gene, CDR1 is DFQATT and CDR2 is SNEGSKA (reference sequence). This CDR3 has 13 residues. Trimming took 8 bases from V and 1 from J; bases not matched to a gene: 7. The chain's CDR3 is CSRKDRRNTEAFF. The CDR3, as DNA: TGCAGTCGGAAGGACAGGAGGAACACTGAAGCTTTCTTT.

This clonotype occurred a few times. V gene TRBV19 combines with J gene TRBJ2-1; 7 bases map to TRBD2. V shed 4 bases, J shed 4 bases, and the junction held 10 bases outside the gene matches. The CDR3 runs 16 residues. Germline-derived CDR1 and CDR2 are LNHDA and SQIVND (reference sequence). The CDR3 DNA sequence: TGTGCCAGTAGTACGAGGACTAGGCGGGGTTACAATGAGCAGTTCTTC. Translated: CASSTRTRRGYNEQFF.

A word on this clonotype: This clone may be a read error of a much larger clone one base away. The chain links TRBV3-1 to TRBJ2-1; possibly TRBD1 or TRBD2 for D (5 bases each). CDR3 length: 15 residues. Per the germline V gene, CDR1 is LGHDT and CDR2 is YNNKEL (reference sequence). Trimming took 4 bases from V and 4 from J, leaving 14 bases between them. CDR3 nucleotides: TGTGCCAGCAGCCCAGAGGGGTTACTTTACAATGAGCAGTTCTTC. Residues: CASSPEGLLYNEQFF.

This clonotype has a count of ten or more. The genes are TRBV20-1 and TRBJ2-7, with 9 nucleotides matching TRBD2. The CDR3 has 14 amino acids. V was clipped by 3 bases and J by 1 base; unmatched bases: 4. CDR1 is DFQATT, CDR2 SNEGSKA, per germline (reference sequence). This CDR3 is CSARGLASSYEQYF. The CDR3, as DNA: TGCAGTGCTAGGGGACTAGCAAGTTCCTACGAGCAGTACTTC.

The table lists this clonotype with many counts. This rearrangement joins TRBV28 to TRBJ1-5; 8 nucleotides agree with TRBD1. This CDR3 comprises 15 residues. Germline V CDR1 and CDR2: MDHEN, SYDVKM. Trimming at V came to 5 bases and at J to 4 bases, leaving 7 bases not matched to a gene. The CDR3 loop is CASSHQGARNQPQHF. CDR3 in DNA: TGTGCCAGCAGTCATCAGGGGGCGCGGAATCAGCCCCAGCATTTT. The complete variable domain, with remaining parts taken from reference TRBV28 and TRBJ1-5, reads DVKVTQSSRYLVKRTGEKVFLECVQDMDHENMFWYRQDPGLGLRLIYFSYDVKMKEKGDIPEGYSVSREKKERFSLILESASTNQTSMYLCASSHQGARNQPQHFGDGTRLSIL.

At least ten counts were recorded for this clonotype. This sequence joins TRBV2 and TRBJ2-1; 10 bases line up with TRBD2. The ends lost 10 bases at V and 5 bases at J; junction bases unmatched: 2. The germline gives CDR1 SNHLY, CDR2 FYNNEI. The CDR3 spans 12 residues. The CDR3 loop reads CATSGRHNEQFF. The CDR3 DNA reads as TGTGCCACTAGCGGGAGACACAATGAGCAGTTCTTC.

The rearrangement uses TRBV30 and TRBJ2-3; D unclear. The germline V and J ends were trimmed by 3 bases and 3 bases, with 16 bases remaining between them. Germline CDR1 is GTSNPN and CDR2 is SVGIG (reference sequence). The CDR3 has 15 amino acids. CDR3 DNA: TGTGCCTGGAGAGCCTTCTCCACATTGACAGATACGCAGTATTTT. Its translation is CAWRAFSTLTDTQYF.

This clonotype was counted a single time. A read error may be the cause here, since a much bigger clone is one base away. The V and J genes are TRBV7-8 and TRBJ2-1; D not certain. The length of the CDR3 is 14 residues. Germline V gene data show CDR1 as SGHVS and CDR2 as FQNEAQ. CDR3 sequence: CASSLGLNLGEQFF. CDR3 sequence (DNA): TGTGCCAGCAGTTTAGGCCTTAACTTGGGAGAGCAGTTCTTC.

The CDR3 sequence: CAWSLRVGETQYF. The CDR3 nucleotides read TGTGCCTGGAGTCTTAGGGTAGGGGAGACCCAGTACTTC. This chain links TRBV30 with TRBJ2-1; D ambiguous. The closer fit of TRBJ2-5 to the DNA end suggests the J call may be wrong. Germline V gene sequence: CDR1 GTSNPN, CDR2 SVGIG (reference sequence). The CDR3 totals 13 residues.

Only a few counts were recorded for this clonotype. The CDR3 DNA reads TGTGCCACCAGTGATTTTCGGGGCAACAATGAGCAGTTCTTC. It yields the protein CATSDFRGNNEQFF. This chain uses TRBV24-1 with TRBJ2-1, with D perhaps being TRBD1 or TRBD2 (5 bases each). The CDR3 has 14 residues. Germline loops: CDR1 KGHDR, CDR2 SFDVKD. Trimming pared 1 base from V and 5 bases from J, leaving 8 bases between.

This clonotype has more than one count but fewer than ten. The chain couples TRBV15 to TRBJ2-1; 8 positions agree with TRBD2. Trimming took 0 bases from V and 7 from J; bases not matched to a gene: 8. The CDR3 has 16 residues. Germline lookup yields CDR1 LNHNV and CDR2 YYDKDF (reference sequence). DNA for the CDR3: TGTGCCACCAGCAGAGATCTCTCGGGAGGGGGTAATGAGCAGTTCTTC. Its protein is CATSRDLSGGGNEQFF.

The table lists this clonotype with many counts. V usage is TRBV6-1 and J usage is TRBJ1-4, with 7 bases fitting TRBD1. V trimming: 7 bases; J trimming: 5 bases; junction bases outside the gene matches: 13. This CDR3 comprises 16 residues. Looked up from germline, CDR1 is MNHNS and CDR2 is SASEGT. For the CDR3, the DNA is TGTGCCAGCAAGCGGGACAGCCTCGGTTCAAATGAAAAACTGTTTTTT. As protein: CASKRDSLGSNEKLFF.

The V and J genes are TRBV5-1 and TRBJ2-1; 8 bases are shared with TRBD2. This CDR3 is 15 amino acids long. V shed 0 bases, J shed 5 bases, and the junction held 4 bases outside the gene matches. CDR1 SGHRS and CDR2 YFSETQ come from the germline V gene. CDR3 loop: CASSLVGLADNEQFF. The CDR3 DNA follows: TGCGCCAGCAGCTTGGTAGGACTAGCTGACAATGAGCAGTTCTTC.